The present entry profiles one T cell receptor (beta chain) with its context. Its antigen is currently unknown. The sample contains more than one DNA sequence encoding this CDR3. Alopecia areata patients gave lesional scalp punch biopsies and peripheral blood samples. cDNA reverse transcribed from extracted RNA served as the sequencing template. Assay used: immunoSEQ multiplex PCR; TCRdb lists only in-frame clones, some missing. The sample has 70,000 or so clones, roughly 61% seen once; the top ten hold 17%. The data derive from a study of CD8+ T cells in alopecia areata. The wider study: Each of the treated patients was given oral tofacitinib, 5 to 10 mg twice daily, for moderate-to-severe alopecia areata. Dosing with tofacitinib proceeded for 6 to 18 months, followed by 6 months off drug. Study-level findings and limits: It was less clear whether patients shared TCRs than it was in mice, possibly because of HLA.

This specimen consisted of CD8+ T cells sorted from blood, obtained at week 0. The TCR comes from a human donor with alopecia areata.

The CDR3 DNA is TGCGCCAGCAGCCTCGGGACAGGGGGCTACGAGCAGTACTTC. This sequence encodes CASSLGTGGYEQYF. The chain recombines TRBV5-1 with TRBJ2-7; 11 positions match TRBD1. V was clipped by 4 bases and J by 3 bases; unmatched bases: 3. The CDR3 totals 14 residues. Germline lookup yields CDR1 SGHRS and CDR2 YFSETQ. The full variable domain, with the rest looked up from reference TRBV5-1 and TRBJ2-7, is KAGVTQTPRYLIKTRGQQVTLSCSPISGHRSVSWYQQTPGQGLQFLFEYFSETQRNKGNFPGRFSGRQFSNSRSEMNVSTLELGDSALYLCASSLGTGGYEQYFGPGTRLTVT.